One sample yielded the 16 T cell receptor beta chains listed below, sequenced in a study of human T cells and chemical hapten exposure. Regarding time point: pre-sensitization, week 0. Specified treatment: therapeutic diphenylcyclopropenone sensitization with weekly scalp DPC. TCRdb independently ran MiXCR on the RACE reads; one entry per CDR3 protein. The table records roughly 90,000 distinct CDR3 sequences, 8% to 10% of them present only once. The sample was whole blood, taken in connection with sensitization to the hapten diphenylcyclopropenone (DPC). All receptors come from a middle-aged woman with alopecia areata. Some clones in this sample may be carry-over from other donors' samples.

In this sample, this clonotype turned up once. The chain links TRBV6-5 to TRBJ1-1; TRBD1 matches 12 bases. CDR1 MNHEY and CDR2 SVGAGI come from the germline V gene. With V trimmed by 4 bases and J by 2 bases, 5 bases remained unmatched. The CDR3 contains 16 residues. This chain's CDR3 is CASSWSGTGGNTEAFF. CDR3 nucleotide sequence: TGTGCCAGCAGTTGGTCCGGGACAGGGGGCAACACTGAAGCTTTCTTT.

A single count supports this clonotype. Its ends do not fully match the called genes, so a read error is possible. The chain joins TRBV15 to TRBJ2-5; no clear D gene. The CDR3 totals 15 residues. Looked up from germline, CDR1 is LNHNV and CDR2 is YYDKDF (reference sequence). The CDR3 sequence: CATNRRVRPQETQYF. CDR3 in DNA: TGTGCCACCAACAGACGGGTCCGGCCCCAAGAGACCCAGTACTTC.

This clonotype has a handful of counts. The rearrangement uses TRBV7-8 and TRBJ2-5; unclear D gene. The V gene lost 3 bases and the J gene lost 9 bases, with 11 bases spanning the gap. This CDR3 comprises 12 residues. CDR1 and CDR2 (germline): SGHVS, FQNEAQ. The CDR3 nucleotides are TGTGCCAGCAGCTTTTTGGACCAGCCCCAGTACTTC. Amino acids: CASSFLDQPQYF.

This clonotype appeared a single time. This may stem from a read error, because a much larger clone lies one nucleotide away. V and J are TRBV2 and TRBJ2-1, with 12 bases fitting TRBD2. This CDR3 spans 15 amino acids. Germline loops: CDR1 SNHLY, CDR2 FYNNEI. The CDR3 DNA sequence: TGTGCCAGCAGGAGGACTAGCGGGGTCTACGATGAGCAGTTCTTC. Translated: CASRRTSGVYDEQFF.

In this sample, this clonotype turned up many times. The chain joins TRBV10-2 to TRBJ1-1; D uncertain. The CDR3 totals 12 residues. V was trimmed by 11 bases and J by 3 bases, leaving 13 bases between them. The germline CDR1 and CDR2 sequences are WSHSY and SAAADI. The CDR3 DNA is TGCGCCTCGAAGGACCGATACACTGAAGCTTTCTTT. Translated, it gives CASKDRYTEAFF.

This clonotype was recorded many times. The CDR3 nucleotides read TGTGCCAGCAGCCAAGTCGGGGGGACAATGAACACTGAAGCTTTCTTT. Encoded protein: CASSQVGGTMNTEAFF. The chain employs TRBV14 and TRBJ1-1, with D possibly being TRBD1 (6 bases). The CDR3 has 16 amino acids. Trimming cost V 1 base and J 0 bases, with 12 bases left between them. Germline CDR1 SGHDN, CDR2 FVKESK.

CDR3 residues: CASSLEAGGYGYTF. For the CDR3, the DNA is TGTGCCAGCAGCTTAGAGGCGGGTGGCTATGGCTACACCTTC. The V call is TRBV7-2, the J call TRBJ1-2, with unresolved D. Germline CDR1 and CDR2: SGHTA and FQGNSA. The CDR3 sequence is 14 residues long. Trimming took 1 base from V and 4 from J, leaving 10 bases between them. Combining the CDR3 with reference TRBV7-2 and TRBJ1-2 gives the whole variable domain GAGVSQSPSNKVTEKGKDVELRCDPISGHTALYWYRQSLGQGLEFLIYFQGNSAPDKSGLPSDRFSAERTGGSVSTLTIQRTQQEDSAVYLCASSLEAGGYGYTFGSGTRLTVV.

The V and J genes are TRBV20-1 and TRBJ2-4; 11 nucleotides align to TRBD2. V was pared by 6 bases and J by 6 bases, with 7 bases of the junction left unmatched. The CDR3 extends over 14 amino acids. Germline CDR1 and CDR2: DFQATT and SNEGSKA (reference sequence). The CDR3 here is CSAIAGGLGNIQYF. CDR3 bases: TGCAGTGCAATAGCGGGGGGGTTGGGAAACATTCAGTACTTC.

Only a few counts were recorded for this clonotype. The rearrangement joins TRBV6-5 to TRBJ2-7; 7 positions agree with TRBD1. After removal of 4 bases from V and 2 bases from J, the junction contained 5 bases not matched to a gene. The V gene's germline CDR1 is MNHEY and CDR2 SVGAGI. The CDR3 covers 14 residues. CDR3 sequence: CASSSTQGTYEQYF. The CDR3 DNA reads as TGTGCCAGCAGTTCAACACAGGGGACCTACGAGCAGTACTTC.

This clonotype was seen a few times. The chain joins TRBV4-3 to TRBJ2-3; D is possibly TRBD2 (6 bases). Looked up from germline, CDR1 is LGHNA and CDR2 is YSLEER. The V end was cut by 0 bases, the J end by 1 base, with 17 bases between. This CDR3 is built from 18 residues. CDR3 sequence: CASSQDAIGGVGTDTQYF. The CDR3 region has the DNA TGCGCCAGCAGCCAAGATGCCATCGGCGGGGTGGGCACAGATACGCAGTATTTT.

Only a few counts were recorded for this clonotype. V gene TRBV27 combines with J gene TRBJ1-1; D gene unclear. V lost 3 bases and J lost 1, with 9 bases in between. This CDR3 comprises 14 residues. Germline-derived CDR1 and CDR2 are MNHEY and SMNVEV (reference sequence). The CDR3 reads CASSLGSSNTEAFF. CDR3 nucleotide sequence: TGTGCCAGCAGTTTGGGATCCTCGAACACTGAAGCTTTCTTT.

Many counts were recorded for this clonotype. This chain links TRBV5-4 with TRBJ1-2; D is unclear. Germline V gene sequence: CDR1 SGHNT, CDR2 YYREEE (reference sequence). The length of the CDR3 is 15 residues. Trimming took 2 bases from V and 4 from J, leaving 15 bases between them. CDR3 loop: CASSFLGQDLYGYTF. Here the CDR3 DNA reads TGTGCCAGCAGCTTCCTAGGGCAGGACCTCTATGGCTACACCTTC.

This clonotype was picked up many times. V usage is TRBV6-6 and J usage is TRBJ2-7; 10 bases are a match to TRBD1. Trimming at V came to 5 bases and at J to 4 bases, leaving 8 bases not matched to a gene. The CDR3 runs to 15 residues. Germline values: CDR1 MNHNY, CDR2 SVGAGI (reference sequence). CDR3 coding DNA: TGTGCCAGCAGTCCACCGGGACAGGGGCCGTACGAGCAGTACTTC. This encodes CASSPPGQGPYEQYF.

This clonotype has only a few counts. The CDR3 loop is CASSPVAGEGNEQFF. As DNA, the CDR3 is TGTGCCAGCAGCCCGGTAGCGGGGGAGGGAAATGAGCAGTTCTTC. This sequence joins TRBV7-9 and TRBJ2-1, with 9 bases fitting TRBD2. The CDR3 covers 15 residues. The V gene's germline CDR1 is SEHNR and CDR2 FQNEAQ (reference sequence). V lost 5 bases, J lost 7 bases, and 9 bases stayed unmatched.

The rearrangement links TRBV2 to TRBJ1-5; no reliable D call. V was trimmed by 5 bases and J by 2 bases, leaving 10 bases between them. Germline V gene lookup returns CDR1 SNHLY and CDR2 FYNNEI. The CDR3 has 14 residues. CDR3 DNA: TGTGCCAGCAGTAACTTAGGTGGCAATCAGCCCCAGCATTTT. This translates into CASSNLGGNQPQHF. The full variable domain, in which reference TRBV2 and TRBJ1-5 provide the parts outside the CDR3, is EPEVTQTPSHQVTQMGQEVILRCVPISNHLYFYWYRQILGQKVEFLVSFYNNEISEKSEIFDDQFSVERPDGSNFTLKIRSTKLEDSAMYFCASSNLGGNQPQHFGDGTRLSIL.

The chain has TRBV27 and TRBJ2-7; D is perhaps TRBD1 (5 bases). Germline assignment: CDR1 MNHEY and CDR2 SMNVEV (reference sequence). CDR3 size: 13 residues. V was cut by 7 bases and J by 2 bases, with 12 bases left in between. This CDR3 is CASTNRLPYEQYF. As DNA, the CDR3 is TGTGCCAGCACCAACAGGTTACCCTACGAGCAGTACTTC.